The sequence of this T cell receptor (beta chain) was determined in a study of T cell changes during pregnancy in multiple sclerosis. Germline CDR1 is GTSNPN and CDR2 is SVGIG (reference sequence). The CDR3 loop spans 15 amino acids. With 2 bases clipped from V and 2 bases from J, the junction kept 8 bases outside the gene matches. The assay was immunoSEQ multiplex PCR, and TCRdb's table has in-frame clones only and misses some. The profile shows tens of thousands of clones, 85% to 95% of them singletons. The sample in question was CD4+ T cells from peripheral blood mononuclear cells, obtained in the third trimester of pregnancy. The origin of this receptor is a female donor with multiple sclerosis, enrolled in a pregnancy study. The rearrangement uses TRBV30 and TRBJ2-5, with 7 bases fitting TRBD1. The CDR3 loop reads CAWSHQGGRQETQYF. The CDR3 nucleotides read TGTGCCTGGAGTCATCAAGGGGGCAGGCAAGAGACCCAGTACTTC.